The T cell receptor beta chain under discussion was sequenced for a study of cytomegalovirus exposure and HLA in healthy donors. The germline CDR1 and CDR2 sequences are SEHNR and FQNEAQ (reference sequence). The CDR3 extends over 17 amino acids. Deletions cut 1 base from V and 2 bases from J, with 15 bases between. Findings and caveats of the study: Cytomegalovirus-associated TCR beta chains were listed, numbering around 150. It was reportedly the case that the classifier diagnosed cytomegalovirus status with high specificity and sensitivity.

TCRdb's copy holds only in-frame clones and misses some; the assay was immunoSEQ multiplex PCR. Of around 70,000 clones in the sample, roughly 94% were seen once. Turning to this clone: Its matching antigen is unknown.

Sequencing was done on a sample of PBMCs. The rearrangement links TRBV7-9 to TRBJ1-3; no clear D gene. This clonotype was sampled from a young woman in good health and CMV-seronegative. For the CDR3, the DNA is TGTGCCAGCAGCTTAGGAGCAGGTCTCTCTCCTGGAAACACCATATATTTT. It encodes CASSLGAGLSPGNTIYF.